The rows below give T cell receptor beta chains drawn from one sample of a study of blood T cell repertoires in COVID-19. The assay was immunoSEQ multiplex PCR, and TCRdb's table has in-frame clones only and misses some. The sample has 65,000 to 85,000 clones; around 90% are singletons. The sequencing input was peripheral blood. The source is a human donor in a cohort sampled during active COVID-19. Both conserved end residues are trimmed from each CDR3. The D gene is left open where the match is weak.

TRBJ2-1 | TRBV7-6 | TRBD2 | ASSLGLAGGARLGEQF
TRBJ2-5 | TRBV5-1 | - | ASSLGPPPQETQY
TRBJ2-1 | TRBV18 | TRBD1 | ASSSDRRPYNEQF
TRBJ2-3 | TRBV10-3 | TRBD2 | AISRHTSGSADTQY
TRBJ1-6 | TRBV18 | TRBD1 | ASSPAAGGSYNSPLH
TRBJ2-7 | TRBV4-2 | - | ASSQTAGTQSYEQY
TRBJ2-7 | TRBV28 | TRBD2 | ASSPHPSGKTYEQY
TRBJ1-1 | TRBV30 | - | ARSPKAAGDTEAF
TRBJ2-3 | TRBV9 | TRBD1 | ASSPGQGAPDTQY
TRBJ1-2 | TRBV19 | TRBD1 | ASSTRDRASYGYT
TRBJ1-6 | TRBV7-9 | - | ASSSRRSSYNSPLH
TRBJ2-5 | TRBV4-3 | - | ASSQEAEGRTQY
TRBJ2-3 | TRBV5-1 | TRBD2 | ASGISGRETDTQY
TRBJ2-2 | TRBV27 | - | ASRIGQLATGELF
TRBJ2-5 | TRBV7-2 | TRBD2 | ASSSNSGGVETQY
TRBJ2-2 | TRBV2 | TRBD1 | ASSGTETGWTGELF
TRBJ1-5 | TRBV3-1/TRBV3-2 | TRBD1 | ASSQSGTGANQPQH
TRBJ2-1 | TRBV27 | - | ASSLTGHSYNEQF
TRBJ2-5 | TRBV10-1 | TRBD1 | ARIQILRRTGY
TRBJ1-4 | TRBV9 | TRBD1 | ASSIGTGNEKLF
TRBJ1-4 | TRBV5-6 | TRBD1 | ASSRGQGISTNEKLF
TRBJ1-1 | TRBV19 | - | ASGQGSNTEAF
TRBJ1-6 | TRBV6-5 | TRBD1 | ASSYAQGQGLAPLH
TRBJ2-5 | TRBV15 | - | ATSRDQTGETQY
TRBJ2-1 | TRBV5-5 | TRBD1 | ASSSMRDRGFYNEQF
TRBJ2-5 | TRBV9 | - | ASSVVGGAGETQY
TRBJ1-6 | TRBV5-4 | - | ASSLVGAPNSPLH
TRBJ1-2 | TRBV30 | - | AWSTGYYGYT
TRBJ2-2 | TRBV7-2 | - | ASSYDRATGELF
TRBJ1-3 | TRBV10-3 | - | ASYPTAITGNTIY
TRBJ2-1 | TRBV7-2 | - | ASSLAEIISYNEQF
TRBJ2-3 | TRBV19 | - | ASSIQLLSTDTQY
TRBJ2-3 | TRBV28 | TRBD2 | ASSRSGSPDTQY
TRBJ2-2 | TRBV9 | - | ASSVGSGLGYTGELF
TRBJ2-5 | TRBV7-3 | TRBD2 | ASSLGAGGYQETQY
TRBJ1-1 | TRBV6-2/TRBV6-3 | - | ASSLPEEGNTEAF
TRBJ1-4 | TRBV2 | - | AGTARHGTLNEKLF
TRBJ2-3 | TRBV5-5 | TRBD2 | ASSTRPRLAGATDTQY
TRBJ2-1 | TRBV19 | TRBD2 | ASSIMGLAGGNSYNEQF
TRBJ1-6 | TRBV5-1 | TRBD1 | ASSLESGTVYNSPLH